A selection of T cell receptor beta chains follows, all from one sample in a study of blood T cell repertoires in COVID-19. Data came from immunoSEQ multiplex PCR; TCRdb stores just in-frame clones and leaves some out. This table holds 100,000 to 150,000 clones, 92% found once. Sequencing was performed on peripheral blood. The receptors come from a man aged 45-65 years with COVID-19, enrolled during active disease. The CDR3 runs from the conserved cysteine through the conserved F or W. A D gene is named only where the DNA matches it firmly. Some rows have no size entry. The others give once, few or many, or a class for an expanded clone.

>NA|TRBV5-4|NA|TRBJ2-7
CASSLGGTIYEQYF
TGTGCCAGCAGCTTAGGGGGGACTATCTACGAGCAGTACTTC
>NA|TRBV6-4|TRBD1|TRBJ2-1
CASSPDRVDNEQFF
TGTGCCAGCAGCCCCGACAGGGTGGACAATGAGCAGTTCTTC
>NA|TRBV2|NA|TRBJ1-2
CASSLSRGDYGYTF
TGTGCCAGCAGTCTCTCCCGGGGGGACTATGGCTACACCTTC
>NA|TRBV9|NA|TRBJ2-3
CASSGGTSTDTQYF
TGTGCCAGCAGCGGCGGAACTAGCACAGATACGCAGTATTTT
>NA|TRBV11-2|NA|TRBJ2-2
CASSLTGGGSWTGELFF
TGTGCCAGCAGCTTAACGGGGGGCGGTTCCTGGACCGGGGAGCTGTTTTTT
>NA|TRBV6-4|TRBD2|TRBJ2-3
CASSQLAGGSDTQYF
TGTGCCAGCAGTCAACTAGCGGGAGGATCAGATACGCAGTATTTT
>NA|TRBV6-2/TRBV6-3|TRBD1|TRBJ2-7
CASSYPLRQGAYEQYF
TGTGCCAGCAGTTACCCCCTCCGACAGGGGGCCTACGAGCAGTACTTC
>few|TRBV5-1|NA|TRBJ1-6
CASRSILRVANSPLHF
TGCGCCAGCAGATCGATCCTCCGGGTGGCCAATTCACCCCTCCACTTT
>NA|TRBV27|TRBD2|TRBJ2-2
CASSLSLVAGGPGTGELFF
TGTGCCAGCAGTTTATCCCTTGTAGCGGGAGGGCCCGGCACCGGGGAGCTGTTTTTT
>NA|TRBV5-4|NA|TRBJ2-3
CASSLSGTVTDTQYF
TGTGCCAGCAGCTTGTCAGGGACTGTCACAGATACGCAGTATTTT
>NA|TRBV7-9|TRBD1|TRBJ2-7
CASSLEQGAYEQYF
TGTGCCAGCAGCTTAGAACAGGGGGCCTACGAGCAGTACTTC
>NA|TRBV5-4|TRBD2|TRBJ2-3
CASSTGLAVATDTQYF
TGTGCCAGCAGCACCGGACTAGCGGTAGCAACAGATACGCAGTATTTT
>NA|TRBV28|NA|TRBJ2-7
CANTSQGRIYEQYF
TGTGCCAACACCTCACAAGGGAGGATATACGAGCAGTACTTC
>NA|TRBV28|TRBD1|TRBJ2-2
CASSEPQGAGGELFF
TGTGCCAGCAGCGAACCACAGGGGGCTGGGGGGGAGCTGTTTTTT